The T cell receptor beta chain under discussion was sequenced for a study of control samples from healthy donors and cancer patients. The V end was cut by 1 base, the J end by 3 bases, with 10 bases between. The germline V gene encodes CDR1 SQVTM and CDR2 ANQGSEA. CDR3 length: 14 amino acids. This clone has only a few counts. This table comes from immunoSEQ multiplex PCR, and its TCRdb copy is limited to in-frame clones, with some not included. The table includes over 200,000 clones, about four fifths detected once. Sequencing used PBMCs. The chain joins TRBV29-1 to TRBJ2-1, with D possibly being TRBD1 (6 bases). The TCR originated in a woman aged 60 to 75 with lung cancer. CDR3 protein: CSVEGTEVYNEQFF. CDR3 DNA sequence: TGCAGCGTTGAAGGGACAGAGGTCTACAATGAGCAGTTCTTC.